Listed below are T cell receptor beta chains from one sample, sequenced in a study of blood T cell repertoires in COVID-19. Sequenced by immunoSEQ multiplex PCR; TCRdb stores in-frame clones only, minus some. The sample records a few hundred thousand clones, around 83% being singletons. Material: peripheral blood. The receptors come from a man younger than 35 with active or convalescent COVID-19. CDR3s include the opening cysteine and the closing phenylalanine or tryptophan.

j_call	v_call	cdr3_aa
TRBJ1-2	TRBV28	CASSGGGYTF
TRBJ2-2	TRBV9	CASSVGAYGGTGELFF
TRBJ1-2	TRBV11-3	CASSRTGGAHGYTF
TRBJ2-5	TRBV25-1	CASTWGKETQYF
TRBJ2-6	TRBV30	CAWSVDRLSSGANVLTF
TRBJ1-3	TRBV19	CASNRGVSGNTIYF
TRBJ1-6	TRBV10-3	CAISEFGQGTYNSPLHF
TRBJ2-1	TRBV7-3	CASSSKREFSSYNEQFF
TRBJ1-2	TRBV29-1	CSVDRQGAPYGYTF
TRBJ2-5	TRBV30	CAWTSLGGRKTQYF
TRBJ1-1	TRBV9	CASSPGYAGPEAFF
TRBJ1-2	TRBV5-1	CASSLDQGITYGYTF
TRBJ1-2	TRBV18	CASSPLDDYGYTF
TRBJ1-3	TRBV30	CAWGYSGNTIYF
TRBJ1-2	TRBV19	CASSLHGQAPYYGYTF
TRBJ2-5	TRBV2	CASTGDRRETQYF
TRBJ2-7	TRBV7-2	CASSLGQHTYEQYF
TRBJ2-7	TRBV2	CASSRQGLSEQYF
TRBJ1-5	TRBV30	CAWSRDKDQPQHF
TRBJ2-1	TRBV4-3	CASSQGSSYNEQFF
TRBJ1-2	TRBV28	CASSPHSDHEGYTF
TRBJ1-6	TRBV11-2	CASSLPGSPLHF
TRBJ1-2	TRBV9	CASSVTGNYGYTF
TRBJ1-5	TRBV15	CATSTGTSNQPQHF
TRBJ2-2	TRBV29-1	CSVLRTDPGELFF
TRBJ1-4	TRBV5-1	CASREGTNEKLFF
TRBJ2-2	TRBV24-1	CATSDLQSQGRTGELFF
TRBJ2-2	TRBV4-2	CASSQLSGVNTGELFF
TRBJ2-2	TRBV11-2	CASSSFLAGELFF
TRBJ2-2	TRBV6-1	CASSERSGELFF
TRBJ1-2	TRBV19	CASLRSANYGYTF
TRBJ1-2	TRBV2	CATKGQGGGYTF
TRBJ1-1	TRBV3-1/TRBV3-2	CASSQGLLNTEAFF
TRBJ1-2	TRBV7-2	CASSLGTDYSSNYGYTF
TRBJ1-5	TRBV21-1	CASSIHRGGNQPQHF
TRBJ1-2	TRBV6-6	CASSQDRPGGYTF